These T cell receptor beta chains were read from a single sample in a study of sequential checkpoint blockade in melanoma. Clones were sequenced by immunoSEQ multiplex PCR, and TCRdb holds only the in-frame ones, with some missing. The sample has roughly 2,900 clones; around 50% are singletons. This specimen consisted of CD8+ T cells sorted from blood (inferred from file names), obtained from a patient given nivolumab and ipilimumab in sequence. The receptors here all came from a human donor with melanoma. The CDR3 runs from the conserved cysteine through the conserved F or W. D genes are given only for firm matches. Rows give clone size only sometimes, using once, few, many, or a class for an expanded clone.

TRBJ2-7	-	TRBV14	few	TGTGCCAGCAGCCCTGGGACTTCCTACGAGCAGTACTTC	CASSPGTSYEQYF
TRBJ2-7	TRBD2	TRBV6-5	-	TGTGCCAGCAGTGAACTAGCGGGAACCTACGAGCAGTACTTC	CASSELAGTYEQYF
TRBJ2-1	-	TRBV7-9	-	TGTGCCAGCAGCTTAGAGAGTCGCCTACCCGAGCAGTTCTTC	CASSLESRLPEQFF
TRBJ1-2	TRBD1	TRBV4-3	-	TGCGCCAGCAGCCAGGGGGTGGTGTCAGGGGGGTCGTTCGGCTACACCTTC	CASSQGVVSGGSFGYTF
TRBJ2-7	-	TRBV4-1	-	TGCGCCAGCAGCTTGTTTCAGGGGCCCTACGAGCAGTACTTC	CASSLFQGPYEQYF
TRBJ2-3	-	TRBV4-3	-	TGCGCCAGCAGCCAAGAGTTGGCGGGGAAGGCGCAGTATTTT	CASSQELAGKAQYF
TRBJ2-5	TRBD1	TRBV2	-	TGTGCCAGCAGCGGGGACAGCAGCTTGGATGAAGAGACCCAGTACTTC	CASSGDSSLDEETQYF
TRBJ2-5	-	TRBV7-9	few	TGTGCCAGCAGCTTAGAATCGGAGCTGGGCCAAGAGACCCAGTACTTC	CASSLESELGQETQYF
TRBJ2-3	-	TRBV7-3	few	TGTGCCAGCAGCCCCACGGACAGTCCCGCAGATACGCAGTATTTT	CASSPTDSPADTQYF
TRBJ2-7	TRBD1	TRBV6-5	-	TGTGCCAGCAGTTCGGGCAGGGGGCGAATCTCCTACGAGCAGTACTTC	CASSSGRGRISYEQYF
TRBJ2-3	-	TRBV7-3	-	TGTGCCAGCAGCCCCGGGAGTTACAAGGGTACGCAGTATTTT	CASSPGSYKGTQYF
TRBJ1-2	TRBD1	TRBV2	-	TGTGCCAGCGAATCGACAGGGGGTGCGGGCTACACCTTC	CASESTGGAGYTF
TRBJ2-7	TRBD2	TRBV7-2	-	TGTGCCAGCAGCGAGAGCGGGGGGTTCGAGCAGTACTTC	CASSESGGFEQYF
TRBJ1-2	TRBD1	TRBV2	-	TGTGCCAGCAGTCCGGGACAGTATGGCTACACCTTC	CASSPGQYGYTF
TRBJ2-7	-	TRBV4-1	-	TGCGCCAGCAGCCAACCTGACAAGACCTACGAGCAGTACTTC	CASSQPDKTYEQYF
TRBJ2-2	-	TRBV9	once	TGTGCCAGCAGCAGAGGAGGAAACTGGGACGGGGAGCTGTTTTTT	CASSRGGNWDGELFF
TRBJ1-5	TRBD1	TRBV19	-	TGTGCCAGTAGAGTCTCTACCAGGGGGCGCAATCAGCCCCAGCATTTT	CASRVSTRGRNQPQHF
TRBJ1-3	TRBD1	TRBV2	-	TGTGCCAGCAGTCAAACAGGGGGCTCTGGAAACACCATATATTTT	CASSQTGGSGNTIYF
TRBJ2-1	TRBD1	TRBV19	-	TGTGCCAGTCGGACAGGGGCACAGGCTGAACACAATGAGCAGTTCTTC	CASRTGAQAEHNEQFF
TRBJ2-1	TRBD2	TRBV4-2	-	TGTGCCAGCAGCCAAGAGGGCGGGAGCTCCTACAATGAGCAGTTCTTC	CASSQEGGSSYNEQFF
TRBJ2-5	-	TRBV4-1	-	TGCGCCAGCAGCCAAGGCCCGAAGGGGGGGGAAGAGACCCAGTACTTC	CASSQGPKGGEETQYF
TRBJ2-1	-	TRBV11-3	few	TGTGCCAGCAGCTTGGTGTCGAGTGAGCAGTTCTTC	CASSLVSSEQFF
TRBJ2-5	TRBD2	TRBV10-3	once	TGTGCCATCAGTGACGGGGGTAGCGGGGGCGAAGAGACCCAGTACTTC	CAISDGGSGGEETQYF
TRBJ2-1	-	TRBV4-1	medium-sized	TGCGCCAGCAGCCCAGAAGCGCACAATGAGCAGTTCTTC	CASSPEAHNEQFF
TRBJ2-4	TRBD2	TRBV15	-	TGTGCCACCAGGGGGACTAGCGGGGGCCTGGTTCAGTACTTC	CATRGTSGGLVQYF
TRBJ2-7	TRBD2	TRBV11-2	-	TGTGCCAGCAGCTTAAAAACGGGAGGCCCCTCCGAGCAGTACTTC	CASSLKTGGPSEQYF
TRBJ1-5	-	TRBV6-5	-	TGTGCCACCTGGGGCCCTAGTCAGCCCCAGCATTTT	CATWGPSQPQHF
TRBJ2-7	-	TRBV6-5	once	TGTGCCAGCAGTCCGGGGTACTACGAGCAGTACTTC	CASSPGYYEQYF
TRBJ1-1	-	TRBV7-8	few	TGTGCCAGCAGCTTAGTAAGGGGCCCCCGTACTGAAGCTTTCTTT	CASSLVRGPRTEAFF
TRBJ2-7	-	TRBV4-1	once	TGCGCCAGCAGCCAAGATAACAGGGCCTACGAGCAGTACTTC	CASSQDNRAYEQYF
TRBJ1-4	-	TRBV9	-	TGTGCCAGCAGCGTTACAGGAGTTGATGAAAAACTGTTTTTT	CASSVTGVDEKLFF
TRBJ2-7	-	TRBV7-6	-	TGTGCCAGCAGCGTGACAGGTGGCGCCGAGCAGTACTTC	CASSVTGGAEQYF
TRBJ2-5	-	TRBV27	-	TGTGCCAGCAGCCTTGGGGAGCAAGAGACCCAGTACTTC	CASSLGEQETQYF
TRBJ2-7	-	TRBV7-9	-	TGTGCCAGCAGCTCGCCAACAGGGTACCTCTCCTACGAGCAGTACTTC	CASSSPTGYLSYEQYF
TRBJ1-2	-	TRBV27	-	TGTGCCAGCAGTTTCCTCCCACGGGGGAACTATGGCTACACCTTC	CASSFLPRGNYGYTF
TRBJ2-7	TRBD2	TRBV7-9	-	TGTGCCAGCAGCTCTCGGACTAGCGGGAGGCTTTCCTACGAGCAGTACTTC	CASSSRTSGRLSYEQYF
TRBJ2-5	TRBD2	TRBV2	few	TGTGCCAGCAGGTTAAGGCTAGCGGGGATGGAGGAGACCCAGTACTTC	CASRLRLAGMEETQYF
TRBJ2-5	-	TRBV18	-	TGTGCCAGCACTGACACGAACGCAGAGACCCAGTACTTC	CASTDTNAETQYF
TRBJ2-1	TRBD2	TRBV27	once	TGTGCCAGCAGTTCCTGGGGACTAGCGGGAGGGGGGGCCTACAATGAGCAGTTCTTC	CASSSWGLAGGGAYNEQFF
TRBJ2-3	TRBD2	TRBV9	-	TGTGCCAGCAGCGTACTAGCGGGGGGTGCTAGCACAGATACGCAGTATTTT	CASSVLAGGASTDTQYF
TRBJ2-3	-	TRBV5-6	-	TGTGCCAGCAGCAGTCCTAGCGTCGAGGCAGATACGCAGTATTTT	CASSSPSVEADTQYF
TRBJ2-3	TRBD2	TRBV10-1	medium-sized	TGCGCCAGCGGGACCGGGACTAGCGGGAGGTCAGATACGCAGTATTTT	CASGTGTSGRSDTQYF
TRBJ2-1	-	TRBV6-5	-	TGTGCCAGCAGTTACAGTTCCAGCTCCTACAATGAGCAGTTCTTC	CASSYSSSSYNEQFF
TRBJ2-7	TRBD2	TRBV4-1	-	TGCGCCAGCAGCCAAGCTAGCGGGGCGTCCTACGAGCAGTACTTC	CASSQASGASYEQYF
TRBJ2-5	TRBD1	TRBV13	-	TGTGCCAGCAGCCCGCCCGGACAGGGGGGACAAGAGACCCAGTACTTC	CASSPPGQGGQETQYF
TRBJ2-1	TRBD2	TRBV7-9	-	TGTGCCACCGAAAGCGGGAGGGCAGGGGGGTACAATGAGCAGTTCTTC	CATESGRAGGYNEQFF
TRBJ2-1	-	TRBV27	-	TGTGCCAGCAGTTTGTTGGGGAGCCTCTCCTACAATGAGCAGTTCTTC	CASSLLGSLSYNEQFF
TRBJ2-3	-	TRBV9	-	TGTGCCAGCAGCGTAGAGGAGGGTAGGACAGATACGCAGTATTTT	CASSVEEGRTDTQYF
TRBJ2-7	-	TRBV5-4	medium-sized	TGTGCCAGCAGTTCATCCTACGAGCAGTACTTC	CASSSSYEQYF
TRBJ2-1	-	TRBV7-9	once	TGTGCCAGCAGCTTAGTCACAGGGATGCGGGTTGAGCAGTTCTTC	CASSLVTGMRVEQFF
TRBJ2-3	TRBD1	TRBV2	-	TGTGCCAGCACAGGGGGACCATACTCTTTGGATACGCAGTATTTT	CASTGGPYSLDTQYF
TRBJ1-5	-	TRBV6-5	-	TGTGCCAGCAGTTCCCCGGGGTGGACCCAGCATTTT	CASSSPGWTQHF
TRBJ2-7	TRBD1	TRBV29-1	-	TGCAGCGTTGAAACAGGGGCGTACTACGAGCAGTACTTC	CSVETGAYYEQYF
TRBJ2-7	-	TRBV11-2	-	TGTGCCAGCACCCCGGGGGTACCCTACGAGCAGTACTTC	CASTPGVPYEQYF
TRBJ2-6	-	TRBV12-5	-	TGTGCTAGTGGTAGTTGTCCTGCAGGACAAAGTCGGGCCAACGTCCTGACTTTC	CASGSCPAGQSRANVLTF